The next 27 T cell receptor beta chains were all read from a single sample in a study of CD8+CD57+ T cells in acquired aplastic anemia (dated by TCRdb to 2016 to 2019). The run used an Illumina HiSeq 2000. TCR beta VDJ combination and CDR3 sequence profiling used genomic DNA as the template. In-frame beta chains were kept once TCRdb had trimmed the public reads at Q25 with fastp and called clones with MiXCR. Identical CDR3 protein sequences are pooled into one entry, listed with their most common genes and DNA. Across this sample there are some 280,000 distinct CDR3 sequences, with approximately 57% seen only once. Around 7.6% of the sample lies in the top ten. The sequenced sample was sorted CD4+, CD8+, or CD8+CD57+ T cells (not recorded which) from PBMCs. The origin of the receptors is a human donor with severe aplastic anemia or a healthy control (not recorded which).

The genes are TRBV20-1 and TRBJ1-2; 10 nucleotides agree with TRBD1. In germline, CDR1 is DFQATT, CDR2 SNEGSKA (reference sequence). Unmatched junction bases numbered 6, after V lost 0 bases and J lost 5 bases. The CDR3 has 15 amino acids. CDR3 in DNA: TGCAGTGCTAGAGATGTCGGGACAGGGGCGTATGGCTACACCTTC. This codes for CSARDVGTGAYGYTF.

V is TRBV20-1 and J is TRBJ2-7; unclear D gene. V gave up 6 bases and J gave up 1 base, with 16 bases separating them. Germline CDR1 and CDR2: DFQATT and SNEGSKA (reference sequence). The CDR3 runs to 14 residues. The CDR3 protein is CSAETWMSSYEQYF. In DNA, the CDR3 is TGCAGTGCGGAAACTTGGATGTCTTCCTACGAGCAGTACTTC.

For the CDR3, the DNA is TGTGCCAGCAGCTTAGACCCGAGCGGGGGACAAGAGACCCAGTACTTC. It codes for CASSLDPSGGQETQYF. V and J are TRBV7-9 and TRBJ2-5, with 8 bases fitting TRBD2. Germline assignment: CDR1 SEHNR and CDR2 FQNEAQ (reference sequence). The CDR3 runs 16 residues. V lost 1 base and J lost 2; bases outside the gene matches: 6.

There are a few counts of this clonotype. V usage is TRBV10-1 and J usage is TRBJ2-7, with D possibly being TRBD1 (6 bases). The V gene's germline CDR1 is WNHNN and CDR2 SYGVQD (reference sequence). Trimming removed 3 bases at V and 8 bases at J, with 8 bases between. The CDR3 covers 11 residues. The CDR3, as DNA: TGCGCCAGCAGTGATCAGGGGAAGCAGTACTTC. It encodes CASSDQGKQYF.

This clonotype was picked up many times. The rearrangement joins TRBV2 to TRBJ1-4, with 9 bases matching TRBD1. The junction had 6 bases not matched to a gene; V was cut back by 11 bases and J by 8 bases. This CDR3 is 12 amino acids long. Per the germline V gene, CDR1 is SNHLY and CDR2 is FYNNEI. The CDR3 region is CAVWGTGEKLFF. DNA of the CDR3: TGTGCCGTCTGGGGGACAGGGGAAAAACTGTTTTTT. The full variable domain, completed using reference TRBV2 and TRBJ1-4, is EPEVTQTPSHQVTQMGQEVILRCVPISNHLYFYWYRQILGQKVEFLVSFYNNEISEKSEIFDDQFSVERPDGSNFTLKIRSTKLEDSAMYFCAVWGTGEKLFFGSGTQLSVL.

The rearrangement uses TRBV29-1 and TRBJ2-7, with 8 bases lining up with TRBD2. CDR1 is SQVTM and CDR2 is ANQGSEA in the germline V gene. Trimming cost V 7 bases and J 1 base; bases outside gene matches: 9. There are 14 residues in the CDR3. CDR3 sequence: CSATLAGLSYEQYF. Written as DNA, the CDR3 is TGCAGCGCAACCCTAGCGGGCCTATCCTACGAGCAGTACTTC.

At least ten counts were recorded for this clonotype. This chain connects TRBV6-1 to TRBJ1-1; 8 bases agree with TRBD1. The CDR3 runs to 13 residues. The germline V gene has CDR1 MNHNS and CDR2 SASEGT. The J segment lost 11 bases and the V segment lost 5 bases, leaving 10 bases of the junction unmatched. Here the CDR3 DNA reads TGTGCCAGCAGTCTCTTGGACAGGGTGGCGGCTTTCTTT. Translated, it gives CASSLLDRVAAFF.

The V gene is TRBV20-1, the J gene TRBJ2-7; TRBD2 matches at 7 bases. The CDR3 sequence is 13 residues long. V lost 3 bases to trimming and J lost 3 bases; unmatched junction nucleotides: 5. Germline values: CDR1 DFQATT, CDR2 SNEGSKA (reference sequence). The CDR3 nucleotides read TGCAGTGCTAGTTTGGTAGCGGGCTACGAGCAGTACTTC. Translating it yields CSASLVAGYEQYF.

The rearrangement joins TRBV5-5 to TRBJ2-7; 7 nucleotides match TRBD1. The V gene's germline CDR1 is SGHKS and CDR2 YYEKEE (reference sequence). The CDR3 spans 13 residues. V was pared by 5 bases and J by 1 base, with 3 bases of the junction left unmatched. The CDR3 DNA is TGTGCCAGCAGACTGGGACAGTCCTACGAGCAGTACTTC. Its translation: CASRLGQSYEQYF.

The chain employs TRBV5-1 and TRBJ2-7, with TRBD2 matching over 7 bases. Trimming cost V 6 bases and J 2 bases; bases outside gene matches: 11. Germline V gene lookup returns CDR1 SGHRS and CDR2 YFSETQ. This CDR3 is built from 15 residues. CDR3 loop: CASTPSSGDPYEQYF. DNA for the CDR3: TGCGCCAGCACCCCCTCCAGCGGGGACCCCTACGAGCAGTACTTC.

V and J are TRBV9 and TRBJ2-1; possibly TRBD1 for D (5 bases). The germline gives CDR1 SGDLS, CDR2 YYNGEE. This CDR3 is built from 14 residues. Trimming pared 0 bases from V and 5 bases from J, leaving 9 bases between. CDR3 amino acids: CASSVEGQHNEQFF. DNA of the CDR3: TGTGCCAGCAGCGTAGAAGGACAACACAATGAGCAGTTCTTC.

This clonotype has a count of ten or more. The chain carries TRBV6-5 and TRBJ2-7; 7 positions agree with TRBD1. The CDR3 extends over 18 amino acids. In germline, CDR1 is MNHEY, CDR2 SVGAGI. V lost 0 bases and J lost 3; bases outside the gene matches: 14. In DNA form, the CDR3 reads TGTGCCAGCAGTTACTCCTCCGACAGGGCCGACGCGGGCTACGAGCAGTACTTC. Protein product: CASSYSSDRADAGYEQYF.

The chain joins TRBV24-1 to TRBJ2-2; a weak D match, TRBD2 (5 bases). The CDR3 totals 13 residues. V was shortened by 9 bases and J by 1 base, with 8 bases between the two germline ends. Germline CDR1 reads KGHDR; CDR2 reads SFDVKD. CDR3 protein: CATRGRNTGELFF. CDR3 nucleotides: TGTGCCACCCGAGGGCGGAACACCGGGGAGCTGTTTTTT.

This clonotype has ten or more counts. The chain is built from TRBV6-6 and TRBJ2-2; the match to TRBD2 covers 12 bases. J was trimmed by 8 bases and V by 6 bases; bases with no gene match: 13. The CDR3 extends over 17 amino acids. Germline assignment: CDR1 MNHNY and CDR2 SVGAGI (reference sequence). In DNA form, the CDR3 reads TGTGCCAGCAGAGCGCCGGGACTAGCGGGCGAAGGGGGGGAGCTGTTTTTT. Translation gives CASRAPGLAGEGGELFF.

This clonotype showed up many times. This CDR3 reads CAWSTPGLGGLFF. The CDR3 nucleotides are TGTGCCTGGAGTACTCCGGGACTAGGGGGCCTGTTTTTT. V gene TRBV30 combines with J gene TRBJ2-2; possibly TRBD2 for D (8 bases). Germline CDR1 and CDR2: GTSNPN and SVGIG (reference sequence). Trimming removed 2 bases at V and 14 bases at J, with 18 bases between. The CDR3 consists of 13 residues.

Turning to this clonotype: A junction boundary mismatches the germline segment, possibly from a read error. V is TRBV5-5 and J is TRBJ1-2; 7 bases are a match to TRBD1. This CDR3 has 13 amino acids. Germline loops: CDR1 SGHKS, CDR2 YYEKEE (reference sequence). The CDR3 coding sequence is TGCGCCAGCAGCTCCGGGACAGAATATGGCTACACCTTC. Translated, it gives CASSSGTEYGYTF.

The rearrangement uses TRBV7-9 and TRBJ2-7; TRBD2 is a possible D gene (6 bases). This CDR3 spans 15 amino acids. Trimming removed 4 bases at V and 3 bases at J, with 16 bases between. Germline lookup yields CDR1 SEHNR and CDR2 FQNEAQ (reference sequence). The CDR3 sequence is CASSSRDWGVYEQYF. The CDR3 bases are TGTGCCAGCAGCTCCCGGGACTGGGGGGTCTACGAGCAGTACTTC. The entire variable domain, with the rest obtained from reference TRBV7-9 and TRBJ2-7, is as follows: DTGVSQNPRHKITKRGQNVTFRCDPISEHNRLYWYRQTLGQGPEFLTYFQNEAQLEKSRLLSDRFSAERPKGSFSTLEIQRTEQGDSAMYLCASSSRDWGVYEQYFGPGTRLTVT.

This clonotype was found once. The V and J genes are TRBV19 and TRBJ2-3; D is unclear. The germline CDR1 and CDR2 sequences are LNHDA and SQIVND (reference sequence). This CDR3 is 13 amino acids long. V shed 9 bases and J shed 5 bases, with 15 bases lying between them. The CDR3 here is CASSNRTGDTQYF. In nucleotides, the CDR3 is TGTGCCAGCAGCAATCGAACGGGAGATACGCAGTATTTT.

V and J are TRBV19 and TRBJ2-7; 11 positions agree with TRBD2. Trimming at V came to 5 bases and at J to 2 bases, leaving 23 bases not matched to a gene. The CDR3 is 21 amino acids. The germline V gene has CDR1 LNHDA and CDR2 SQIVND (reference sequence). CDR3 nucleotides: TGTGCCAGTAGTGCGGGACGGTCGGGACTAGGGTATAGCGGGAGGGCCTACGAGCAGTACTTC. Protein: CASSAGRSGLGYSGRAYEQYF. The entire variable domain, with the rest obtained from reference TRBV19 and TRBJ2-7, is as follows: DGGITQSPKYLFRKEGQNVTLSCEQNLNHDAMYWYRQDPGQGLRLIYYSQIVNDFQKGDIAEGYSVSREKKESFPLTVTSAQKNPTAFYLCASSAGRSGLGYSGRAYEQYFGPGTRLTVT.

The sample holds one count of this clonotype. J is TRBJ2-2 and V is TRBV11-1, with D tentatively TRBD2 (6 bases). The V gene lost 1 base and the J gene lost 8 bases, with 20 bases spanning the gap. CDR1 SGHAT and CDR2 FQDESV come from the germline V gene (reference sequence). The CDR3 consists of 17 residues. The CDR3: CASSLVGGARSSGELFF. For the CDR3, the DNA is TGTGCCAGCAGCTTAGTTGGCGGGGCGCGGTCGTCAGGGGAGCTGTTTTTT.

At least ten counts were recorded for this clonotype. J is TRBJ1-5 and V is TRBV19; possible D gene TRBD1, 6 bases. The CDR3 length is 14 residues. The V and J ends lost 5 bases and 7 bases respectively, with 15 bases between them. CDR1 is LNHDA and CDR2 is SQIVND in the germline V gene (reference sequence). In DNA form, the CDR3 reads TGTGCCAGTAGTCTACTGGGGGCTCGACAGCCCCAGCATTTT. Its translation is CASSLLGARQPQHF.

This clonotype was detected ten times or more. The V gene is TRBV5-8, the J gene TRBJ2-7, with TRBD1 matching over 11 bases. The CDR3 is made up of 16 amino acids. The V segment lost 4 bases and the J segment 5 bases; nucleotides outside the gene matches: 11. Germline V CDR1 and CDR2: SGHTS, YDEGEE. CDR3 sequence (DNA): TGTGCCAGCAGCCCTTCCGGGACAGGGGGACGGGACGAGCAGTACTTC. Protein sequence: CASSPSGTGGRDEQYF.

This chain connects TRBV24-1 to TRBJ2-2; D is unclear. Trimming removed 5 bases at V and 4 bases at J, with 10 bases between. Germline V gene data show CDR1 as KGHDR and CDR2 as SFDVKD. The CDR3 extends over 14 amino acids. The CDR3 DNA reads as TGTGCCACCAGTGCCCTGCAGAGCACCGGGGAGCTGTTTTTT. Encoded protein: CATSALQSTGELFF.

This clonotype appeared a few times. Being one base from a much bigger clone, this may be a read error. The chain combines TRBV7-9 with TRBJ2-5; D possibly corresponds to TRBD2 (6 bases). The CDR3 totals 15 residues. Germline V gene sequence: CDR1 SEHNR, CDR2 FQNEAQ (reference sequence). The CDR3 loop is CAGSPRGRGNETQYF. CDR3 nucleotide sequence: TGTGCCGGCAGCCCGCGGGGAAGGGGTAATGAGACCCAGTACTTC.

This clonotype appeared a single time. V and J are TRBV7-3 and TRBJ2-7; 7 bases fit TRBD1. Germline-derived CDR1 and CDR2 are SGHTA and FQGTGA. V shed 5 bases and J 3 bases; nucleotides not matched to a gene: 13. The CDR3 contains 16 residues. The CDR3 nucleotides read TGTGCCAGCAGCAGCTCGACAGGGTTACCCTTCTACGAGCAGTACTTC. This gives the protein CASSSSTGLPFYEQYF.

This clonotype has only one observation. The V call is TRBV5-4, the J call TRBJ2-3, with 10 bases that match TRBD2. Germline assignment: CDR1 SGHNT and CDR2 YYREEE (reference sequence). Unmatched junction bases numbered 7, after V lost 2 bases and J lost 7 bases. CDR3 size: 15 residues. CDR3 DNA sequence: TGTGCCAGCAGCTTAGCAGCGGGGGGGCCCTATACGCAGTATTTT. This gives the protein CASSLAAGGPYTQYF.

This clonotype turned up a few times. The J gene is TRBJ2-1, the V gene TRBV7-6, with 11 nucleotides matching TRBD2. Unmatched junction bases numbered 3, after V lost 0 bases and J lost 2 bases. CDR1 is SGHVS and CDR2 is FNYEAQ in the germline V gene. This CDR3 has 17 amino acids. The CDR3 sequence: CASSLAISGRAYNEQFF. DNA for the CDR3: TGTGCCAGCAGCTTAGCCATTAGCGGGAGGGCCTACAATGAGCAGTTCTTC. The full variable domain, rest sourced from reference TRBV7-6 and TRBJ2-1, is GAGVSQSPRYKVTKRGQDVALRCDPISGHVSLYWYRQALGQGPEFLTYFNYEAQQDKSGLPNDRFSAERPEGSISTLTIQRTEQRDSAMYRCASSLAISGRAYNEQFFGPGTRLTVL.